The next 15 T cell receptor beta chains were all read from a single sample in a study of cytomegalovirus exposure and HLA in healthy donors (dated by TCRdb to between 2016 and 2019). The library was prepared using the immunoSEQ multiplex PCR assay. For the multiplex PCR, a mixture combining 60 forward primers for TCR Vbeta segments and 13 reverse primers for TCR Jbeta segments was used. TCRdb carries this immuneACCESS record with in-frame sequences only. Its versions omit some clonotypes, under half of them owing to an unresolved V gene in the studies checked, with the rest unexplained. The sample contains around 62,000 clones, roughly 73% of them found a single time. The ten largest clones add up to roughly 5% of the sample. The sample consisted of PBMCs. All receptors come from a male donor in good health and CMV-seropositive.

The chain has TRBV6-5 and TRBJ2-5; D gene uncertain. V gave up 5 bases and J gave up 3 bases, with 10 bases separating them. CDR3 size: 13 residues. From germline, CDR1 is MNHEY and CDR2 SVGAGI. The DNA for the CDR3 is TGTGCCAGCAGTACCCTAAGTAAAGAGACCCAGTACTTC. Translated, it gives CASSTLSKETQYF.

This clone was seen once. The genes are TRBV2 and TRBJ2-5; 9 bases map to TRBD2. Germline loops: CDR1 SNHLY, CDR2 FYNNEI. This CDR3 is 15 amino acids long. Losses at the gene ends were 2 bases for V and 0 bases for J; bases not matched to a gene: 1. CDR3 residues: CASSELAGDQETQYF. CDR3 DNA sequence: TGTGCCAGCAGTGAATTAGCGGGGGACCAAGAGACCCAGTACTTC.

The chain couples TRBV30 to TRBJ1-3, with D uncertain. The CDR3 sequence is 15 residues long. V dropped 3 bases and J dropped 4 bases, with 16 bases sitting between them. Germline V gives CDR1 GTSNPN, CDR2 SVGIG (reference sequence). DNA of the CDR3: TGTGCCTGGAGAGAGAACAATGAGGCGGGAAACACCATATATTTT. Protein product: CAWRENNEAGNTIYF.

The chain links TRBV12-5 to TRBJ2-1; the D gene is possibly TRBD2 (5 bases). This CDR3 is 13 amino acids long. Germline V lookup: CDR1 LGHNT, CDR2 FRNRAP. V gave up 3 bases and J gave up 3 bases, with 6 bases separating them. The CDR3 sequence is CASGLAVYNEQFF. The DNA of the CDR3 is TGTGCTAGTGGTTTAGCGGTCTACAATGAGCAGTTCTTC.

The CDR3 sequence: CASSWPGQEGSPLHF. DNA of the CDR3: TGTGCCAGCAGCTGGCCGGGACAGGAGGGTTCACCCCTCCACTTT. This chain joins TRBV7-9 and TRBJ1-6, with 8 bases that match TRBD1. Germline-derived CDR1 and CDR2 are SEHNR and FQNEAQ (reference sequence). The CDR3 has 15 residues. Trimming cost V 4 bases and J 9 bases; bases outside gene matches: 8.

J is TRBJ1-3 and V is TRBV6-6; D may be TRBD1 (6 bases). The CDR3 loop spans 14 amino acids. Looked up from germline, CDR1 is MNHNY and CDR2 is SVGAGI (reference sequence). V was shortened by 5 bases and J by 4 bases, with 12 bases between the two germline ends. CDR3 sequence: CASSHREAGNTIYF. In DNA, the CDR3 is TGTGCCAGCAGTCACAGGGAAGCCGGAAACACCATATATTTT.

This clone came up a few times. The gene calls are TRBV6-6 and TRBJ1-1; D remains ambiguous. The CDR3 extends over 13 amino acids. Germline values: CDR1 MNHNY, CDR2 SVGAGI (reference sequence). The germline V and J ends were trimmed by 7 bases and 1 base, with 10 bases remaining between them. CDR3 sequence (DNA): TGTGCCAGCACAGAGAGGAGGAACACTGAAGCTTTCTTT. It specifies CASTERRNTEAFF.

This CDR3 is CASRTDRNTEAFF. In DNA, the CDR3 is TGTGCCAGCAGGACGGACAGAAACACTGAAGCTTTCTTT. The chain joins TRBV7-2 to TRBJ1-1; D may be TRBD1 (6 bases). V lost 6 bases to trimming and J lost 2 bases, with 10 bases between them. The CDR3 runs to 13 residues. Germline CDR1 reads SGHTA; CDR2 reads FQGNSA.

This clone occurred once. The chain employs TRBV13 and TRBJ1-1; possible D gene TRBD1, 6 bases. Germline V gene sequence: CDR1 PRHDT, CDR2 FYEKMQ (reference sequence). Trimming pared 3 bases from V and 3 bases from J, leaving 20 bases between. The CDR3 sequence is 17 residues long. In DNA, the CDR3 is TGTGCCAGCAGCTTTAAGGTCGGTACAGGGCTCGACACTGAAGCTTTCTTT. As protein: CASSFKVGTGLDTEAFF. The full variable domain, with the rest looked up from reference TRBV13 and TRBJ1-1, is AAGVIQSPRHLIKEKRETATLKCYPIPRHDTVYWYQQGPGQDPQFLISFYEKMQSDKGSIPDRFSAQQFSDYHSELNMSSLELGDSALYFCASSFKVGTGLDTEAFFGQGTRLTVV.

The chain carries TRBV6-1 and TRBJ2-1; D call uncertain. The CDR3 sequence is 13 residues long. The ends were cut back, 4 bases at V and 4 bases at J, with 8 bases in the middle. Germline V gene sequence: CDR1 MNHNS, CDR2 SASEGT. The CDR3: CASSGVNYNEQFF. The CDR3 DNA is TGTGCCAGCAGTGGCGTAAATTACAATGAGCAGTTCTTC.

V and J are TRBV4-1 and TRBJ2-6; D is possibly TRBD1 (6 bases). Germline assignment: CDR1 MGHRA and CDR2 YSYEKL. The CDR3 is 15 residues long. Trimming cost V 3 bases and J 0 bases, with 6 bases left between them. The CDR3 DNA sequence: TGCGCCAGCAGCCAGGGACACTCTGGGGCCAACGTCCTGACTTTC. Its translation: CASSQGHSGANVLTF.

The chain uses TRBV11-2 and TRBJ1-2; D possibly corresponds to TRBD1 (5 bases). Germline V gene data show CDR1 as SGHAT and CDR2 as FQNNGV. V dropped 5 bases and J dropped 7 bases, with 17 bases sitting between them. The CDR3 contains 14 residues. CDR3 bases: TGTGCCAGCAGCCCCCAGACAGTAGCCTCTGGCTACACCTTC. Translated, it gives CASSPQTVASGYTF.

This sequence joins TRBV6-5 and TRBJ1-1; D gene unclear. V was shortened by 2 bases and J by 0 bases, with 13 bases between the two germline ends. There are 16 residues in the CDR3. Germline V CDR1 and CDR2: MNHEY, SVGAGI. CDR3 nucleotide sequence: TGTGCCAGCAGTTACGGTAAGAGGCTGATGAACACTGAAGCTTTCTTT. This translates into CASSYGKRLMNTEAFF.

In this sample, this clone turned up once. The chain couples TRBV21-1 to TRBJ1-3. TRBV21-1 has pseudogene status. The CDR3 spans 17 residues. The CDR3 loop reads CASRRGAGRGPGNTIYF. The DNA of the CDR3 is TGTGCCAGCAGAAGGGGAGCCGGGCGGGGGCCTGGAAACACCATATATTTT.

V gene TRBV10-3 combines with J gene TRBJ1-1; D may be TRBD1 (5 bases). V was pared by 3 bases and J by 0 bases, with 8 bases between. CDR1 and CDR2 (germline): ENHRY, SYGVKD. This CDR3 spans 14 amino acids. CDR3 nucleotides: TGTGCCATCAGTGACAGGGTACTGAACACTGAAGCTTTCTTT. This gives the protein CAISDRVLNTEAFF.